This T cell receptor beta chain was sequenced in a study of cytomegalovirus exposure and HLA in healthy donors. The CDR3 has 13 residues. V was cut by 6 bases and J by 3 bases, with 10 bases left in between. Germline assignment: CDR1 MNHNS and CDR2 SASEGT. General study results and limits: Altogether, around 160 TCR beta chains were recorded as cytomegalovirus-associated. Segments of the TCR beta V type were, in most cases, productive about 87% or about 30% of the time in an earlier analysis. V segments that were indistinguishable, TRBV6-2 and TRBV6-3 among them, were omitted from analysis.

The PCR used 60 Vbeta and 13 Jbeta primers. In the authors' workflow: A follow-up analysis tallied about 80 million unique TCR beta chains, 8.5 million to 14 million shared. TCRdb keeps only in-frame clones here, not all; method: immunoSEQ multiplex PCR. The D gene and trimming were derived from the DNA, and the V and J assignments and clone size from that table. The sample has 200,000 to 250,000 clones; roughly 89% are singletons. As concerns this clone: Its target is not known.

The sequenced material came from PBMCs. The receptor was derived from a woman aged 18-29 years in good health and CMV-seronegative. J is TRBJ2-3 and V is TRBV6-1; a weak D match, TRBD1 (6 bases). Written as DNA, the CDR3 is TGTGCCAGCAGAATGAGGGGGACAGATACGCAGTATTTT. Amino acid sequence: CASRMRGTDTQYF.